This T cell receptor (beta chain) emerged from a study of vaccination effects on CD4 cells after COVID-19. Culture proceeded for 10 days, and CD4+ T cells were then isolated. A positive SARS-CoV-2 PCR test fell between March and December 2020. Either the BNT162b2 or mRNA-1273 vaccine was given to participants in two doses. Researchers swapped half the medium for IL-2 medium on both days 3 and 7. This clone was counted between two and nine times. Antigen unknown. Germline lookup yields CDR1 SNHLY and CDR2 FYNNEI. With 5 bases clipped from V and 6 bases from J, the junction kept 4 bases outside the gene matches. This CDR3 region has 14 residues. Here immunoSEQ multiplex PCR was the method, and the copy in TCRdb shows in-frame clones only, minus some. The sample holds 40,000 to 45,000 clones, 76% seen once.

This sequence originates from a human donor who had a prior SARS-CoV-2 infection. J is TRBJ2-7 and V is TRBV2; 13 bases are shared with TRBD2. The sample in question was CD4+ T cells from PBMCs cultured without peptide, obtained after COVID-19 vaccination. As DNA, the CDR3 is TGTGCCAGCAGTCCTGGACTAGCGGGGGTCGAGCAGTACTTC. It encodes CASSPGLAGVEQYF.